This T cell receptor beta chain was sequenced for a study of blood T cell repertoires in COVID-19 (dated by TCRdb to 2020 to 2021). In terms of the full investigation: Collaborator samples came from the United States, Italy and Spain and covered acute and convalescent phases of COVID-19. The prospective study material was composed of cDNA or gDNA derived from T cells, B-cell-depleted T cells, or PBMCs. Deeply sampled blood TCRbeta repertoires from subjects exposed to, actively infected with, or recovered from COVID-19 were included in the dataset. The repertoires were released in a freely available public database intended as a resource for research on the immune response to SARS-CoV-2. The samples were drawn from the first 160 participants of the ongoing ImmuneRACE study and from more than 1,000 subjects provided by 6 global collaborators. Nearly every sample came with metadata listing a de-identified subject ID, COVID-19 status, age in years and sex. HLA class I and class II types, where available, came from metadata supplied by the sample provider rather than from assay-based typing. Study-wide conclusions, independent of this receptor: Clinical and demographic metadata were provided uncurated, with the amount varying by source and participant.

Collaborating institutions collected whole blood in K2EDTA tubes following their own protocols. For TCRbeta analysis, collaborators shipped samples as frozen whole blood, isolated PBMCs, or DNA extracted from either of those sample types. CDR1 and CDR2 were assigned from the germline V gene (reference sequence) as LNHDA and SQIVND. Its CDR3 holds 16 amino acids, cysteine through phenylalanine. Just the 48-base CDR3 DNA is kept, in frame starting at base 1. Cut back by 0 bases and 0 bases, the V and J ends lie 10 bases apart. A remark on this clone: This receptor's antigen is unknown. Per-nucleotide qualities are absent, and no much larger clonotype sits a single base away.

TCRbeta CDR3 regions were amplified from genomic DNA by means of the immunoSEQ Assay, a bias-controlled multiplex PCR. In the source study's methods: Within the assay, amplification of reference gene primers was used to estimate how many nucleated cells each sample contained. To quantify the absolute abundance of each unique TCRbeta CDR3 rearrangement, sequence reads were collapsed and filtered. Productive Simpson clonality was computed per sample as the square root of Simpson's diversity index over productive rearrangements. The immuneACCESS repertoire file appears here via TCRdb, limited to in-frame rearrangements. These files lack a portion of the clones; in checked studies, under half of the deficit traces to unresolved V genes, and the cause of the others is not known. That table furnishes V, J and clone size, whereas the DNA furnished D and trimming. The sample data list 150,000 to 200,000 clones, and over 80% of these were observed just once. The top ten hold around 1.6% of the sample.

Sequencing was performed on peripheral blood. The sequence derives from a woman between 45 and 65 years old with acute or convalescent COVID-19. Recombination joined TRBV19 with TRBJ2-3; there is no confident call for the D gene. The bases are TGTGCCAGTAGTATAGAGGCATCCTGGAGCACAGATACGCAGTATTTT. It codes for CASSIEASWSTDTQYF.